These 24 T cell receptor beta chains were sequenced from one sample in a study of shared clonotypes between healthy human individuals. The protocol was immunoSEQ multiplex PCR, while the TCRdb copy is restricted to in-frame clones and leaves out a portion. The data hold approximately 1,000,000 clones, with approximately 77% observed a single time. Sequenced: memory CD4+ T cells from PBMCs. Specified subset: CD45RA-negative fraction. Receptor source: a man younger than 35 in good health. Some clones in this sample may be carry-over from other donors' samples.

As regards this clone: It may be a read error: a sequence one base away is much more abundant. The J gene is TRBJ2-3, the V gene TRBV27, with no clear D. The CDR3 has 12 residues. The V end was cut by 5 bases, the J end by 1 base, with 4 bases between. In germline, CDR1 is MNHEY, CDR2 SMNVEV (reference sequence). The CDR3 spells CASSPGTDTQYF. CDR3 nucleotide sequence: TGTGCCAGCAGTCCCGGCACAGATACGCAGTATTTT.

This clone was observed once. The gene calls are TRBV6-5 and TRBJ1-1; weak D call: TRBD1 (5 bases). Trimming took 2 bases from V and 2 from J, leaving 12 bases between them. The germline gives CDR1 MNHEY, CDR2 SVGAGI. The CDR3 is 15 amino acids. The CDR3 region is CASSYRGKRNTEAFF. CDR3 nucleotide sequence: TGTGCCAGCAGTTACAGGGGAAAAAGAAACACTGAAGCTTTCTTT.

Comments on this clone: This clone may be a read error of a much larger clone one base away. The chain is built from TRBV7-2 and TRBJ1-2, with 10 bases lining up with TRBD1. The ends lost 0 bases at V and 6 bases at J; junction bases unmatched: 1. Germline V CDR1 and CDR2: SGHTA, FQGNSA. The length of the CDR3 is 14 residues. The CDR3 coding sequence is TGTGCCAGCAGCTTAGCAGGGACAGGGGATGGCTACACCTTC. The encoded protein is CASSLAGTGDGYTF.

The chain has TRBV7-8 and TRBJ2-3; D gene ambiguous. Germline V CDR1 and CDR2: SGHVS, FQNEAQ. The CDR3 has 10 residues. Between the trimmed V and J ends, which lost 5 bases and 7 bases, there was a span of 4 bases. The CDR3 coding sequence is TGTGCCAGCAGCGGGAATACGCAGTATTTT. Translating gives CASSGNTQYF.

The genes are TRBV11-1 and TRBJ2-1; D might be TRBD1 (5 bases). CDR3 length: 14 residues. Germline V gene data show CDR1 as SGHAT and CDR2 as FQDESV (reference sequence). V lost 5 bases to trimming and J lost 3 bases, with 11 bases between them. CDR3 sequence reads: CASSLGLVYNEQFF. The CDR3 nucleotides are TGTGCCAGCAGCCTGGGGCTAGTCTACAATGAGCAGTTCTTC.

The rearrangement links TRBV28 to TRBJ1-2, with a possible D match to TRBD1 (5 bases). Germline V gene sequence: CDR1 MDHEN, CDR2 SYDVKM. This CDR3 region has 14 residues. V lost 5 bases and J lost 2, with 12 bases in between. CDR3 amino acids: CASSRIGVNYGYTF. The CDR3 nucleotides are TGTGCCAGCAGTCGAATAGGGGTAAACTATGGCTACACCTTC.

This clone has just a few counts. The chain couples TRBV7-7 to TRBJ1-5; D unresolved. There are 16 residues in the CDR3. CDR1 is SSHAT and CDR2 is FNYEAQ in the germline V gene (reference sequence). The ends were cut back, 5 bases at V and 0 bases at J, with 14 bases in the middle. CDR3: CASSPRQVYSNQPQHF. Written as DNA, the CDR3 is TGTGCCAGCAGCCCCCGACAAGTGTATAGCAATCAGCCCCAGCATTTT.

J is TRBJ2-5 and V is TRBV7-8; 8 bases match TRBD2. This CDR3 spans 15 amino acids. The J segment lost 4 bases and the V segment lost 5 bases, leaving 9 bases of the junction unmatched. The germline V gene has CDR1 SGHVS and CDR2 FQNEAQ. The CDR3 DNA is TGTGCCAGCAGCCTAGTTAGCGGGACCTCAGAGACCCAGTACTTC. Protein: CASSLVSGTSETQYF.

This clone has more than one count but fewer than ten. The rearrangement links TRBV18 to TRBJ2-5; the D gene is possibly TRBD1 (6 bases). Germline values: CDR1 KGHSH, CDR2 LQKENI. CDR3 length: 14 amino acids. V dropped 3 bases and J dropped 7 bases, with 15 bases sitting between them. CDR3 nucleotides: TGTGCCAGCTCACCGACAGGTCTAAGGGGGACCCAGTACTTC. It codes for CASSPTGLRGTQYF.

V gene TRBV7-2 combines with J gene TRBJ1-3, with 7 nucleotides matching TRBD1. From germline, CDR1 is SGHTA and CDR2 FQGNSA. Trimming took 0 bases from V and 4 from J; bases not matched to a gene: 3. The CDR3 is 15 amino acids. In DNA, the CDR3 is TGTGCCAGCAGCTTAGCCACAGGGGTAGGAAACACCATATATTTT. Its protein is CASSLATGVGNTIYF.

The chain uses TRBV25-1 and TRBJ2-2; TRBD1 aligns across 7 bases. J gave up 1 base and V 4 bases, and 3 bases lay outside the gene matches. The CDR3 runs 15 residues. Germline V gene data show CDR1 as MGHDK and CDR2 as SYGVNS. The CDR3 DNA is TGTGCCAGCAGTGCCGGACAGGTGAACACCGGGGAGCTGTTTTTT. It is translated as CASSAGQVNTGELFF.

The J gene is TRBJ2-6, the V gene TRBV19; TRBD2 aligns across 7 bases. CDR3 size: 16 residues. Germline loops: CDR1 LNHDA, CDR2 SQIVND (reference sequence). Germline trimming cut 8 bases from V and 1 base from J; bases unmatched to any gene: 8. The CDR3 is CASSLLGGSGANVLTF. The CDR3 bases are TGTGCCAGTTCCCTCCTCGGGGGGTCTGGGGCCAACGTCCTGACTTTC.

This rearrangement joins TRBV9 to TRBJ1-1, with a weak D call TRBD1 (6 bases). The CDR3 covers 15 residues. The germline gives CDR1 SGDLS, CDR2 YYNGEE. Trimming removed 0 bases at V and 5 bases at J, with 14 bases between. The CDR3 DNA reads as TGTGCCAGCAGCGTAGTATCCGGGGGGCGGACTGAAGCTTTCTTT. Protein: CASSVVSGGRTEAFF.

This chain joins TRBV6-1 and TRBJ1-1; D remains unclear. The ends were cut back, 5 bases at V and 11 bases at J, with 12 bases in the middle. This CDR3 has 11 amino acids. The germline CDR1 and CDR2 sequences are MNHNS and SASEGT. The CDR3 DNA reads as TGTGCCAGCAGTAGGGTCATCGTGGCTTTCTTT. Encoded protein: CASSRVIVAFF.

Regarding this clone: This sample also contains other DNA sequences that code for the same CDR3. The chain is built from TRBV27 and TRBJ2-6; D not certain. CDR1 MNHEY and CDR2 SMNVEV come from the germline V gene (reference sequence). The CDR3 covers 14 residues. Trimming took off 3 bases at V and 0 bases at J, with 3 bases between the two ends. CDR3 bases: TGTGCCAGCAGTTTGAGCTCTGGGGCCAACGTCCTGACTTTC. This encodes CASSLSSGANVLTF.

The CDR3 bases are TGTGCCAGCATGGTGGGCAGGGGCTACGAGCAGTACTTC. Translated, it gives CASMVGRGYEQYF. V usage is TRBV6-5 and J usage is TRBJ2-7; D might be TRBD1 (6 bases). The CDR3 covers 13 residues. From germline, CDR1 is MNHEY and CDR2 SVGAGI. Trimming took 7 bases from V and 3 from J, leaving 13 bases between them.

This chain links TRBV4-3 with TRBJ1-6, with D unclear. CDR3 length: 14 amino acids. V was clipped by 0 bases and J by 6 bases, with 6 bases between them. Germline V gives CDR1 LGHNA, CDR2 YSLEER. CDR3 nucleotide sequence: TGCGCCAGCAGCCAAGAAGGATTTAATTCACCCCTCCACTTT. Amino acids: CASSQEGFNSPLHF.

This clone appeared once. The chain has TRBV11-2 and TRBJ2-1; 11 bases map to TRBD2. The J segment lost 4 bases and the V segment lost 4 bases, leaving 3 bases of the junction unmatched. The CDR3 is made up of 15 amino acids. In germline, CDR1 is SGHAT, CDR2 FQNNGV. As DNA, the CDR3 is TGTGCCAGCAGCTCCGGGACTAGCGGATACAATGAGCAGTTCTTC. Protein: CASSSGTSGYNEQFF. The full variable domain, rest sourced from reference TRBV11-2 and TRBJ2-1, is EAGVAQSPRYKIIEKRQSVAFWCNPISGHATLYWYQQILGQGPKLLIQFQNNGVVDDSQLPKDRFSAERLKGVDSTLKIQPAKLEDSAVYLCASSSGTSGYNEQFFGPGTRLTVL.

V is TRBV2 and J is TRBJ2-7, with 11 positions matching TRBD1. Germline CDR1 SNHLY, CDR2 FYNNEI. The CDR3 contains 16 residues. V was clipped by 4 bases and J by 4 bases; unmatched bases: 9. The CDR3 here is CASSGARTGGKYEQYF. The CDR3 nucleotides read TGTGCCAGCAGTGGGGCCCGGACAGGGGGCAAGTACGAGCAGTACTTC.

The V gene is TRBV14, the J gene TRBJ2-1, with D possibly TRBD1 on 7 matching bases. CDR1 and CDR2 (germline): SGHDN, FVKESK. This CDR3 contains 14 residues. Trimming took off 2 bases at V and 9 bases at J, with 14 bases between the two ends. The CDR3: CASSQYPQGGEQFF. CDR3 DNA: TGTGCCAGCAGCCAATACCCCCAGGGGGGTGAGCAGTTCTTC.

CDR3 nucleotides: TGTGCCAGCAGCTTGGGGCCGTTGGGTGAAAAACTGTTTTTT. Amino acid sequence: CASSLGPLGEKLFF. The V call is TRBV5-5, the J call TRBJ1-4; no reliable D call. Trimming pared 0 bases from V and 7 bases from J, leaving 10 bases between. Germline V CDR1 and CDR2: SGHKS, YYEKEE (reference sequence). The CDR3 length is 14 residues.

This clone is a singleton in its sample. The rearrangement links TRBV30 to TRBJ2-5; 8 bases agree with TRBD1. V shed 4 bases, J shed 2 bases, and the junction held 6 bases outside the gene matches. The CDR3 runs 14 residues. The germline CDR1 and CDR2 sequences are GTSNPN and SVGIG (reference sequence). The CDR3 DNA reads TGTGCCTGGACCCAGGGGGCAGCTCAAGAGACCCAGTACTTC. This codes for CAWTQGAAQETQYF.

This clone was picked up many times. The V gene is TRBV7-9, the J gene TRBJ1-1; D gene unclear. The CDR3 contains 14 residues. CDR1 SEHNR and CDR2 FQNEAQ come from the germline V gene (reference sequence). Trimming shortened V by 2 bases and J by 1 base, and 8 bases separated the two germline ends. This CDR3 reads CASSLSAENTEAFF. The CDR3 DNA reads TGTGCCAGCAGCTTATCGGCCGAGAACACTGAAGCTTTCTTT.

The gene calls are TRBV9 and TRBJ2-3; 10 bases align to TRBD2. There are 15 residues in the CDR3. Germline V gene data show CDR1 as SGDLS and CDR2 as YYNGEE. V was pared by 4 bases and J by 2 bases, with 4 bases of the junction left unmatched. CDR3 sequence reads: CASSPSGSYTDTQYF. In DNA, the CDR3 is TGTGCCAGCAGCCCTAGCGGGAGCTACACAGATACGCAGTATTTT. The full variable domain, in which reference TRBV9 and TRBJ2-3 provide the parts outside the CDR3, is DSGVTQTPKHLITATGQRVTLRCSPRSGDLSVYWYQQSLDQGLQFLIQYYNGEERAKGNILERFSAQQFPDLHSELNLSSLELGDSALYFCASSPSGSYTDTQYFGPGTRLTVL.